Listed below are T cell receptor beta chains from one sample, sequenced in a study of molecular identifiers for immune sequencing clone quantification. TCRdb re-derived calls from the PCR reads in MiXCR, one entry per CDR3 protein. The sample comprises over 600,000 distinct CDR3 sequences, 15% to 20% of which are singletons, and 0.85% rests with the top ten. The sequenced sample consisted of naive CD8+ T cells from blood, with Jurkat cell RNA spiked in. The receptors derive from a human donor in good health. Some libraries in this study had Jurkat cell RNA spiked in. The CDR3 runs from the conserved cysteine through the conserved F or W. D genes are given only for firm matches. Clone size is shown for a subset of rows, as once, few, many or a class of expanded clone.

CDR3 DNA	CDR3 protein	V gene	J gene	D gene	clone size
TGTGCCAGCAGCACCGAGGGCGTATATGAGGGGGAGACCCAGTACTTC	CASSTEGVYEGETQYF	TRBV9	TRBJ2-5	.	.
TGTGCCAGCAGCCCCGATGGGGGGGCGGGTGAGCAGTACTTC	CASSPDGGAGEQYF	TRBV5-4	TRBJ2-7	.	many
TGTGCCAGCAGTTTAGCGGTTAATTCACCCCTCCACTTT	CASSLAVNSPLHF	TRBV12-3/TRBV12-4	TRBJ1-6	.	many
TGTGCCAGCAGCCCGGGGAAGGGACTAGCGGGGGGGCTTTTAGAGACCCAGTACTTC	CASSPGKGLAGGLLETQYF	TRBV7-2	TRBJ2-5	TRBD2	many
TGTGCCAGCAGGATCATCGGGACAGCCAACCCGAACACTGAAGCTTTCTTT	CASRIIGTANPNTEAFF	TRBV6-1	TRBJ1-1	TRBD1	many
TGTGCCAGCGCCCAGTACGGAGACTCGGCGGCTTTCTTT	CASAQYGDSAAFF	TRBV25-1	TRBJ1-1	.	many
TGTGCCAGCAGTTACCGGACGGACAGGCCAAGTCCGCTCTTC	CASSYRTDRPSPLF	TRBV6-2/TRBV6-3	TRBJ1-2	TRBD1	few
TGCGCCAGCAGCCAAGCGCTCACAGATACGCAGTATTTT	CASSQALTDTQYF	TRBV4-1	TRBJ2-3	.	many
TGTGCCAGCAGCTTTTTGGGGGTTATTAACAATGGCTACACCTTC	CASSFLGVINNGYTF	TRBV7-9	TRBJ1-2	.	.
TGCGCCAGCAGCCAGGATCCTACAGGGGACCTCTCTGGAAACACCATATATTTT	CASSQDPTGDLSGNTIYF	TRBV4-3	TRBJ1-3	TRBD1	many
TGTGCCAGCAGCGTAAGCGGCAGCCCGAACACCGGGGAGCTGTTTTTT	CASSVSGSPNTGELFF	TRBV9	TRBJ2-2	.	many
TGTGCCTGCAGCGGGACAGGGGACGAGCAGTACTTC	CACSGTGDEQYF	TRBV7-9	TRBJ2-7	TRBD1	.
TGTGCCAGCAGCGGCGGGGGGGTGGACAATCAGCCCCAGCATTTT	CASSGGGVDNQPQHF	TRBV7-9	TRBJ1-5	.	many
TGTGCCAGCAGTGAAGCCGGGACAGGGATTGAAGCTTTCTTT	CASSEAGTGIEAFF	TRBV6-5	TRBJ1-1	TRBD1	few
TGTGCCAGCAGCCCGGACCGTGCCTATAATTCACCCCTCCACTTT	CASSPDRAYNSPLHF	TRBV7-9	TRBJ1-6	.	.
TGTGCCATAACCACAGGGGGGACTGAAGCTTTCTTT	CAITTGGTEAFF	TRBV19	TRBJ1-1	TRBD1	few
TGTGCCAGCAGTTCCCTTGAGGACATAGCTAACTATGGCTACACCTTC	CASSSLEDIANYGYTF	TRBV6-2/TRBV6-3	TRBJ1-2	.	few
TGTGCCAGCAGCTTATACGGGGGGGACAGCTCCTACGAGCAGTACTTC	CASSLYGGDSSYEQYF	TRBV7-2	TRBJ2-7	.	many
TGTGCCAGCAGTTATAGGGGACAAACTGAAGCTTTCTTT	CASSYRGQTEAFF	TRBV28	TRBJ1-1	.	many
TGTGCCAGCCAAGACGGGGGGGCTTTTGAGCAGTTCTTC	CASQDGGAFEQFF	TRBV6-2/TRBV6-3	TRBJ2-1	TRBD2	few
TGCAGCGTTGATGGGATCCTATTGGGAAAAGAGACCCAGTACTTC	CSVDGILLGKETQYF	TRBV29-1	TRBJ2-5	.	many
TGTGCCAGCACCTGGCGGGGGTCCCCCACAGATACGCAGTATTTT	CASTWRGSPTDTQYF	TRBV27	TRBJ2-3	TRBD2	many
TGCAGTGCTAGAGCTGTGGGTTACGAGCAGTACTTC	CSARAVGYEQYF	TRBV20-1	TRBJ2-7	.	few
TGTGCCAGCAGCTCAGGACGAGGAGAGACCCAGTACTTC	CASSSGRGETQYF	TRBV7-9	TRBJ2-5	.	many
TGCGCCAGCAGCTTGGTAGGACTAGCGGACCAAGAGACCCAGTACTTC	CASSLVGLADQETQYF	TRBV5-1	TRBJ2-5	TRBD2	many
TGCAGTGCTAGAGACCAGGTGTACGAGCAGTACTTC	CSARDQVYEQYF	TRBV20-1	TRBJ2-7	.	many
TGTGCCAGCAGCTTGTTTACAGGGGGCCGTACAGATACGCAGTATTTT	CASSLFTGGRTDTQYF	TRBV7-9	TRBJ2-3	TRBD1	many
TGTGCCAGCAGTACCCTGTCGGATACGCAGTATTTT	CASSTLSDTQYF	TRBV6-2/TRBV6-3	TRBJ2-3	.	few
TGCAGTGCTAGGTCTCAGGGGTCTTTGGACGAGCAGTACTTC	CSARSQGSLDEQYF	TRBV20-1	TRBJ2-7	.	.
TGCAGTGCTAGAGGAATTGGGGACGACGTGTCCTACGAGCAGTACTTC	CSARGIGDDVSYEQYF	TRBV20-1	TRBJ2-7	.	.